Each of the 29 T cell receptor beta chains below was sequenced from the same sample in a study of T cell changes during pregnancy in multiple sclerosis. Assay used: immunoSEQ multiplex PCR; TCRdb lists only in-frame clones, some missing. Of 80,000 to 130,000 clones in the sample, 94% are singletons; the top ten hold around 0.96%. Sequenced here: peripheral blood, sampled before pregnancy. These receptors originate from a female donor with multiple sclerosis, enrolled in a pregnancy study.

This rearrangement joins TRBV2 to TRBJ1-1; D may be TRBD1 (6 bases). The V end lost 7 bases, the J end lost 0 bases, and 12 bases lay between the germline ends. The germline V gene has CDR1 SNHLY and CDR2 FYNNEI. There are 14 residues in the CDR3. CDR3 coding DNA: TGTGCCAGCACCCCGACAGGCATGAACACTGAAGCTTTCTTT. Residues: CASTPTGMNTEAFF. The whole variable domain, filled in from reference TRBV2 and TRBJ1-1, reads EPEVTQTPSHQVTQMGQEVILRCVPISNHLYFYWYRQILGQKVEFLVSFYNNEISEKSEIFDDQFSVERPDGSNFTLKIRSTKLEDSAMYFCASTPTGMNTEAFFGQGTRLTVV.

V and J are TRBV5-1 and TRBJ2-2; TRBD1 matches at 7 bases. CDR1 and CDR2 from the germline V gene are SGHRS and YFSETQ. After removal of 2 bases from V and 4 bases from J, the junction contained 11 bases not matched to a gene. The CDR3 has 17 residues. The CDR3 region is CASSLSKGGLGTGELFF. The DNA for the CDR3 is TGCGCCAGCAGCTTATCTAAAGGGGGCTTGGGCACCGGGGAGCTGTTTTTT.

V is TRBV4-2 and J is TRBJ2-4; 14 positions match TRBD2. The CDR3 contains 19 residues. Unmatched junction bases numbered 14, after V lost 1 base and J lost 9 bases. CDR1 and CDR2 (germline): LGHNA, YNFKEQ. The CDR3 nucleotides read TGTGCCAGCAGCCAAGGTACTAGCGGGACTAGCGGGAGAGGGCGCATTCAGTACTTC. Residues: CASSQGTSGTSGRGRIQYF.

The chain carries TRBV10-2 and TRBJ2-7; maybe TRBD1 (5 bases). The CDR3 loop spans 14 amino acids. The V and J ends lost 3 bases and 1 base respectively, with 10 bases between them. Germline V CDR1 and CDR2: WSHSY, SAAADI. The CDR3 coding sequence is TGCGCCAGCAGTGAAGGGGCACAGTCCTACGAGCAGTACTTC. This codes for CASSEGAQSYEQYF.

The V call is TRBV5-1, the J call TRBJ2-1, with TRBD2 matching 11 bases. This CDR3 spans 15 amino acids. The germline V gene encodes CDR1 SGHRS and CDR2 YFSETQ. V shed 4 bases and J 4 bases; nucleotides not matched to a gene: 4. For the CDR3, the DNA is TGCGCCAGCAGCGCCGGGACTAGCGGTTACAATGAGCAGTTCTTC. Amino acid sequence: CASSAGTSGYNEQFF.

This chain joins TRBV15 and TRBJ1-1; D is ambiguous. CDR1 and CDR2 (germline): LNHNV, YYDKDF (reference sequence). The CDR3 totals 14 residues. V was cut by 0 bases and J by 0 bases, with 5 bases left in between. The CDR3 loop is CATSREALNTEAFF. The DNA for the CDR3 is TGTGCCACCAGCAGAGAGGCACTGAACACTGAAGCTTTCTTT.

The gene calls are TRBV20-1 and TRBJ2-1, with TRBD1 as a possible D gene (6 bases). Germline lookup yields CDR1 DFQATT and CDR2 SNEGSKA (reference sequence). The length of the CDR3 is 11 residues. Trimming pared 1 base from V and 10 bases from J, leaving 8 bases between. The CDR3 spells CSARGGTEQFF. Written as DNA, the CDR3 is TGCAGTGCTAGAGGAGGGACAGAGCAGTTCTTC.

V usage is TRBV7-2 and J usage is TRBJ2-1, with a possible D match to TRBD1 (6 bases). This CDR3 has 13 amino acids. CDR1 is SGHTA, CDR2 FQGNSA, per germline. With 0 bases removed from V and 7 bases from J, the gap between germline ends came to 7 bases. CDR3 region: CASSLAQGNEQFF. The CDR3 bases are TGTGCCAGCAGCTTAGCTCAGGGGAATGAGCAGTTCTTC.

The V and J genes are TRBV19 and TRBJ1-2, with TRBD1 matching 7 bases. This CDR3 has 17 amino acids. CDR1 LNHDA and CDR2 SQIVND come from the germline V gene (reference sequence). Unmatched junction bases numbered 16, after V lost 5 bases and J lost 4 bases. The CDR3 protein is CASSDTNNRGVRYGYTF. CDR3 sequence (DNA): TGTGCCAGTAGTGACACAAATAACAGGGGAGTTCGCTATGGCTACACCTTC. Full variable domain (rest looked up from reference TRBV19 and TRBJ1-2): DGGITQSPKYLFRKEGQNVTLSCEQNLNHDAMYWYRQDPGQGLRLIYYSQIVNDFQKGDIAEGYSVSREKKESFPLTVTSAQKNPTAFYLCASSDTNNRGVRYGYTFGSGTRLTVV.

The chain recombines TRBV18 with TRBJ2-1; tentatively, D is TRBD1 (5 bases). The V end was cut by 1 base, the J end by 8 bases, with 12 bases between. This CDR3 region has 14 residues. Germline V gene sequence: CDR1 KGHSH, CDR2 LQKENI. CDR3 coding DNA: TGTGCCAGCTCACCACGGGGTAGCAGGGATGAGCAGTTCTTC. Its translation: CASSPRGSRDEQFF.

CDR3 nucleotide sequence: TGTGCCAGCAGTTACTCCCAGGGGGCACGAGATCAGCCCCAGCATTTT. Its translation is CASSYSQGARDQPQHF. The gene calls are TRBV6-6 and TRBJ1-5, with 8 bases that match TRBD1. This CDR3 spans 16 amino acids. Germline V gene lookup returns CDR1 MNHNY and CDR2 SVGAGI (reference sequence). J was trimmed by 5 bases and V by 0 bases; bases with no gene match: 6.

The chain combines TRBV19 with TRBJ1-5; tentative D call: TRBD1 (5 bases). Germline CDR1 LNHDA, CDR2 SQIVND (reference sequence). V lost 3 bases and J 4 bases, leaving 16 bases between the germline ends. CDR3 size: 16 residues. The CDR3 here is CASSIPRAGTNQPQHF. CDR3 DNA: TGTGCCAGTAGTATCCCGAGGGCGGGGACTAATCAGCCCCAGCATTTT.

This clone was recorded only once. The CDR3 region is CASSVAGVVKTQYF. The CDR3 region has the DNA TGTGCCAGCAGCGTAGCGGGAGTCGTGAAGACCCAGTACTTC. V and J are TRBV5-4 and TRBJ2-5; 9 nucleotides agree with TRBD2. Trimming removed 4 bases from V and 6 bases from J; junction bases left unmatched: 7. The germline V gene has CDR1 SGHNT and CDR2 YYREEE (reference sequence). The CDR3 has 14 residues.

The J gene is TRBJ2-7, the V gene TRBV21-1; TRBD2, the D gene given by the table, was not confirmed from the DNA. TRBV21-1 is termed a pseudogene. The CDR3 is 14 residues long. The CDR3 bases are TGTGCCAGCGTGGGACTAGCGAATTCCTACGAGCAGTACTTC. Protein product: CASVGLANSYEQYF.

The J gene is TRBJ2-1, the V gene TRBV11-2; D remains ambiguous. Deletions cut 6 bases from V and 8 bases from J, with 14 bases between. Looked up from germline, CDR1 is SGHAT and CDR2 is FQNNGV. This CDR3 is built from 13 residues. DNA for the CDR3: TGTGCCAGCAGGTCTAATTCACTCTATGAGCAGTTCTTC. Amino acid sequence: CASRSNSLYEQFF. Complete variable domain (other parts from reference TRBV11-2 and TRBJ2-1): EAGVAQSPRYKIIEKRQSVAFWCNPISGHATLYWYQQILGQGPKLLIQFQNNGVVDDSQLPKDRFSAERLKGVDSTLKIQPAKLEDSAVYLCASRSNSLYEQFFGPGTRLTVL.

This chain links TRBV2 with TRBJ2-3, with TRBD2 identical over 8 bases. V gave up 7 bases and J gave up 6 bases; unmatched junction bases: 12. This CDR3 has 15 amino acids. Germline-derived CDR1 and CDR2 are SNHLY and FYNNEI. The DNA of the CDR3 is TGTGCCAGCATAGCGGGACTTGTCTTCGCGGATACGCAGTATTTT. It yields the protein CASIAGLVFADTQYF.

The chain uses TRBV27 and TRBJ2-1; D is undetermined. The ends were cut back, 2 bases at V and 9 bases at J, with 14 bases in the middle. Germline values: CDR1 MNHEY, CDR2 SMNVEV (reference sequence). The CDR3 contains 14 residues. CDR3 nucleotide sequence: TGTGCCAGCAGTTTAAGTCTAGGATCGGCTGAGCAGTTCTTC. It translates to CASSLSLGSAEQFF.

V usage is TRBV28 and J usage is TRBJ2-5; 8 positions match TRBD1. The CDR3 loop spans 14 amino acids. J lost 2 bases, V lost 1 base, and 0 bases had no gene match. Germline V gene sequence: CDR1 MDHEN, CDR2 SYDVKM. CDR3 DNA sequence: TGTGCCAGCAGTTTATACAGGGGGCAAGAGACCCAGTACTTC. Translated: CASSLYRGQETQYF.

This sequence joins TRBV28 and TRBJ2-1; no clear D gene. Germline CDR1 reads MDHEN; CDR2 reads SYDVKM. The CDR3 consists of 13 residues. V shed 5 bases and J shed 0 bases, with 5 bases lying between them. CDR3 in DNA: TGTGCCAGCAGTATTAGCTCCTACAATGAGCAGTTCTTC. Its translation: CASSISSYNEQFF.

This chain links TRBV4-1 with TRBJ1-2; the D gene is possibly TRBD1 (5 bases). Trimming stripped 2 bases from V and 4 bases from J, with 17 bases between. The length of the CDR3 is 16 residues. Germline assignment: CDR1 MGHRA and CDR2 YSYEKL. CDR3 region: CASSQPQMTVPYGYTF. The CDR3, as DNA: TGCGCCAGCAGCCAACCACAAATGACAGTTCCCTATGGCTACACCTTC.

DNA for the CDR3: TGCGCCAACCTACACCGGGATCAATCCATCGAGCAGTACTTC. Translated, it gives CANLHRDQSIEQYF. J is TRBJ2-7 and V is TRBV10-1, with TRBD2 as a possible D gene (5 bases). This CDR3 spans 14 amino acids. Trimming stripped 10 bases from V and 6 bases from J, with 22 bases between. Looked up from germline, CDR1 is WNHNN and CDR2 is SYGVQD (reference sequence).

The J gene is TRBJ2-3, the V gene TRBV28; 8 nucleotides align to TRBD2. Germline loops: CDR1 MDHEN, CDR2 SYDVKM. V shed 7 bases and J 2 bases; nucleotides not matched to a gene: 8. This CDR3 is 15 amino acids long. The CDR3 coding sequence is TGTGCCAGCATCCCCCGGGGGGGGCTCACAGATACGCAGTATTTT. Protein product: CASIPRGGLTDTQYF.

The chain combines TRBV5-1 with TRBJ2-1; D is perhaps TRBD2 (6 bases). This CDR3 region has 11 residues. Germline CDR1 is SGHRS and CDR2 is YFSETQ. Trimming took off 8 bases at V and 9 bases at J, with 12 bases between the two ends. The CDR3, as DNA: TGCGCCAGTACGATGGGGGGTGAGCAGTTCTTC. Translation gives CASTMGGEQFF. Combining the CDR3 with reference TRBV5-1 and TRBJ2-1 gives the whole variable domain KAGVTQTPRYLIKTRGQQVTLSCSPISGHRSVSWYQQTPGQGLQFLFEYFSETQRNKGNFPGRFSGRQFSNSRSEMNVSTLELGDSALYLCASTMGGEQFFGPGTRLTVL.

This clone appeared a single time. The rearrangement links TRBV5-1 to TRBJ2-3, with TRBD2 matching over 11 bases. The V gene end was trimmed by 5 bases and the J gene end by 3 bases; junction bases not matched to a gene: 8. This CDR3 spans 16 amino acids. Germline CDR1 SGHRS, CDR2 YFSETQ. CDR3 sequence (DNA): TGCGCCAGCAGTCCCATGACTAGCGGGAAGACAGATACGCAGTATTTT. Translated, it gives CASSPMTSGKTDTQYF. The complete variable domain, with remaining parts taken from reference TRBV5-1 and TRBJ2-3, reads KAGVTQTPRYLIKTRGQQVTLSCSPISGHRSVSWYQQTPGQGLQFLFEYFSETQRNKGNFPGRFSGRQFSNSRSEMNVSTLELGDSALYLCASSPMTSGKTDTQYFGPGTRLTVL.

The J gene is TRBJ2-3, the V gene TRBV5-6, with D maybe TRBD1 (5 bases). V was trimmed by 4 bases and J by 1 base, leaving 10 bases between them. Germline V gene sequence: CDR1 SGHDT, CDR2 YYEEEE. The CDR3 sequence is 14 residues long. The CDR3 coding sequence is TGTGCCAGCAGCGGATTACAGGGCACAGATACGCAGTATTTT. Translating it yields CASSGLQGTDTQYF.

The chain carries TRBV19 and TRBJ2-1; tentative D call: TRBD2 (5 bases). V lost 4 bases to trimming and J lost 7 bases, with 14 bases between them. The CDR3 spans 14 residues. In germline, CDR1 is LNHDA, CDR2 SQIVND (reference sequence). CDR3 amino acids: CASSRETPGNEQFF. The CDR3 DNA is TGTGCCAGTAGTAGAGAGACCCCGGGGAATGAGCAGTTCTTC.

This clone came up a few times. The rearrangement uses TRBV7-2 and TRBJ1-1; no reliable D call. This CDR3 has 13 amino acids. Trimming removed 5 bases at V and 0 bases at J, with 7 bases between. CDR1 is SGHTA, CDR2 FQGNSA, per germline. The CDR3 DNA follows: TGTGCCAGCAGCGTTTCTCTGAACACTGAAGCTTTCTTT. Translation: CASSVSLNTEAFF.

The chain uses TRBV11-3 and TRBJ1-5, with 10 bases fitting TRBD1. This CDR3 contains 17 residues. With V trimmed by 5 bases and J by 4 bases, 11 bases remained unmatched. Germline V lookup: CDR1 SGHNT, CDR2 YENEEA. The CDR3 DNA reads as TGTGCCAGCAGCCCCCAGGACAGGGGGGTAGCAAATCAGCCCCAGCATTTT. This translates into CASSPQDRGVANQPQHF.

The chain is built from TRBV5-6 and TRBJ2-5; 11 positions match TRBD2. J lost 1 base, V lost 4 bases, and 6 bases had no gene match. CDR3 length: 16 residues. Germline V lookup: CDR1 SGHDT, CDR2 YYEEEE. CDR3 sequence reads: CASSGQTSGTQETQYF. The CDR3 DNA follows: TGTGCCAGCAGCGGTCAGACTAGCGGGACCCAAGAGACCCAGTACTTC. The whole variable domain, remainder taken from reference TRBV5-6 and TRBJ2-5, is DAGVTQSPTHLIKTRGQQVTLRCSPKSGHDTVSWYQQALGQGPQFIFQYYEEEERQRGNFPDRFSGHQFPNYSSELNVNALLLGDSALYLCASSGQTSGTQETQYFGPGTRLLVL.